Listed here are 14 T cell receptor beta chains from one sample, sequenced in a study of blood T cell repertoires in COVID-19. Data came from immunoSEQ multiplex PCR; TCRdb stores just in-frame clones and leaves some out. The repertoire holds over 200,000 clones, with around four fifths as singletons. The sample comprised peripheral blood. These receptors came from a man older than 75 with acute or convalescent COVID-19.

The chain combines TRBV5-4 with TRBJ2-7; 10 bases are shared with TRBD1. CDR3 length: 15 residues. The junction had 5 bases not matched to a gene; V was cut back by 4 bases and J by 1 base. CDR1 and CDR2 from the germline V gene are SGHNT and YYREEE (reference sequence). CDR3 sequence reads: CASSTDRGKSYEQYF. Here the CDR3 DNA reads TGTGCCAGCAGCACGGACAGGGGGAAATCCTACGAGCAGTACTTC.

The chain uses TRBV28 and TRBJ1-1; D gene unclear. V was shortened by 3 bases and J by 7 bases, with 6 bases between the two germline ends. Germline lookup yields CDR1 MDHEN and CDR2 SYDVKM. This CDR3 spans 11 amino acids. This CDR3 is CASSFQFEAFF. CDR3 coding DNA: TGTGCCAGCAGTTTTCAGTTTGAAGCTTTCTTT.

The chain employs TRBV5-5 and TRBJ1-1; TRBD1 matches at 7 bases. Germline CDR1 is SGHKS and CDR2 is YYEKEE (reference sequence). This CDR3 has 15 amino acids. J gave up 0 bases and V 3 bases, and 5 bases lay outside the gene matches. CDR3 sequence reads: CASSSTGSMNTEAFF. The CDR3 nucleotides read TGTGCCAGCAGCTCGACAGGGTCTATGAACACTGAAGCTTTCTTT.

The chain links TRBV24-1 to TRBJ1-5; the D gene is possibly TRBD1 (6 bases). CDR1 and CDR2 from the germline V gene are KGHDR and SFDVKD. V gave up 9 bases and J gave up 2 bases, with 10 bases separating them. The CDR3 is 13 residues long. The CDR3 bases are TGTGCCACCTCAGGGGAAGGCAATCAGCCCCAGCATTTT. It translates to CATSGEGNQPQHF.

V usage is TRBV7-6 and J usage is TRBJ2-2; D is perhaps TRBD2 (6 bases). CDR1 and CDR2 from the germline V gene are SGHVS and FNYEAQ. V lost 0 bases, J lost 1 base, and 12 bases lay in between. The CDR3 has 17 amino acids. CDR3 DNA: TGTGCCAGCAGCTTAGCTCGGTCGGGGGAGAACACCGGGGAGCTGTTTTTT. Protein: CASSLARSGENTGELFF. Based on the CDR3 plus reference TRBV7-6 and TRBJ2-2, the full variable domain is GAGVSQSPRYKVTKRGQDVALRCDPISGHVSLYWYRQALGQGPEFLTYFNYEAQQDKSGLPNDRFSAERPEGSISTLTIQRTEQRDSAMYRCASSLARSGENTGELFFGEGSRLTVL.

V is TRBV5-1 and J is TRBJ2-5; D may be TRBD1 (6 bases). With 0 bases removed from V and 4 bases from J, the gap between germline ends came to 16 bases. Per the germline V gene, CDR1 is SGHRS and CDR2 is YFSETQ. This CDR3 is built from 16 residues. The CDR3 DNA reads TGCGCCAGCAGCTTGGCTACTATTTCAGGGGCAGAGACCCAGTACTTC. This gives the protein CASSLATISGAETQYF. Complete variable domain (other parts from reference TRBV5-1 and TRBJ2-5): KAGVTQTPRYLIKTRGQQVTLSCSPISGHRSVSWYQQTPGQGLQFLFEYFSETQRNKGNFPGRFSGRQFSNSRSEMNVSTLELGDSALYLCASSLATISGAETQYFGPGTRLLVL.

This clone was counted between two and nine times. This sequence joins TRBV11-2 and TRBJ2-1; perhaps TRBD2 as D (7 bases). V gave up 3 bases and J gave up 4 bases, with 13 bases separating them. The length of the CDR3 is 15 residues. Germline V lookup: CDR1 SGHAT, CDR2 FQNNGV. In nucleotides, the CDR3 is TGTGCCAGCAGCTTGGGGGGAGGGGGTTACAATGAGCAGTTCTTC. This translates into CASSLGGGGYNEQFF.

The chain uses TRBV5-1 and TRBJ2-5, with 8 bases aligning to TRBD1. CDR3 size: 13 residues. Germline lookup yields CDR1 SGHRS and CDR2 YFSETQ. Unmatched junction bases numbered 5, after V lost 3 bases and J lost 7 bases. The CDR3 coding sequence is TGCGCCAGCAGCTCAGGGGGCCCGGGGACCCAGTACTTC. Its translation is CASSSGGPGTQYF.

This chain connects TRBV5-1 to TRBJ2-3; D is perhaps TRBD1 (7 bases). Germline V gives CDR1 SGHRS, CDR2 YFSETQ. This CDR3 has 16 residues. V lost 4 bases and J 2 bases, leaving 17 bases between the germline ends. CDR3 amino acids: CASSPGDSRLTDTQYF. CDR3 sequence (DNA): TGCGCCAGCAGCCCGGGGGACAGTCGACTCACAGATACGCAGTATTTT.

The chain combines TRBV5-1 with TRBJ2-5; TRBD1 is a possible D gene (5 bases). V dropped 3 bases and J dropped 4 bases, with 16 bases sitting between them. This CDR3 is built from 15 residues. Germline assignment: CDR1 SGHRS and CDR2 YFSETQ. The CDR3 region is CASSYTSRQGETQYF. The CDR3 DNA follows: TGCGCCAGCAGCTACACCAGTAGGCAGGGAGAGACCCAGTACTTC.

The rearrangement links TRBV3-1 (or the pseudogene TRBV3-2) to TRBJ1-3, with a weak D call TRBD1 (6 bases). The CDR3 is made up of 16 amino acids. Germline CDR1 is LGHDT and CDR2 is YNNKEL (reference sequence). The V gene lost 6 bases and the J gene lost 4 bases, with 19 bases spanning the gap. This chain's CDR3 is CASSPYSTTGGNTIYF. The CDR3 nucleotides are TGTGCCAGCAGTCCCTATTCTACGACAGGCGGAAACACCATATATTTT.

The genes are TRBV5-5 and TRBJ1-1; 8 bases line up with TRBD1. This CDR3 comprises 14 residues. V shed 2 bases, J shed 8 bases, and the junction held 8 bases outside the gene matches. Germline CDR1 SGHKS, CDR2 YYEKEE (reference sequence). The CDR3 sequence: CASSFGQGGGEAFF. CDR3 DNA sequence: TGTGCCAGCAGCTTCGGACAGGGAGGCGGAGAAGCTTTCTTT.

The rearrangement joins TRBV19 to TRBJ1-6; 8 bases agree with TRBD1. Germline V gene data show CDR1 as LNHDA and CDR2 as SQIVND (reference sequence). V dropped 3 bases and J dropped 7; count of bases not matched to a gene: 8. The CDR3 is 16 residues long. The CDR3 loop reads CASSIRGQGQNSPLHF. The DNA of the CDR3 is TGTGCCAGTAGTATCCGAGGACAGGGCCAGAATTCACCCCTCCACTTT.

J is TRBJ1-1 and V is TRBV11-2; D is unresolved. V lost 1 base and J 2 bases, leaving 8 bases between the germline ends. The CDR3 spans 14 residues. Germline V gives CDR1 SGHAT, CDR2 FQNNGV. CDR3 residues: CASSLGPVNTEAFF. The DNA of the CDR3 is TGTGCCAGCAGCTTAGGTCCGGTTAACACTGAAGCTTTCTTT.